This is a list of T cell receptor beta chains from one sample in a study of T cell responses to AZD1222 COVID-19 vaccine. Clones were sequenced by immunoSEQ multiplex PCR, and TCRdb holds only the in-frame ones, with some missing. This table has 79,000 or so clones, over 60% appearing once. Material: peripheral blood, obtained 28 days after the second dose of the MenACWY control vaccine. The receptor set was obtained from an adult who received the MenACWY meningococcal vaccine as a control. The CDR3 runs from the conserved cysteine through the conserved F or W. Fields, in order: D gene, J gene, clone size, V gene, CDR3 DNA, CDR3 protein. The D gene is left open where the match is weak. The size field is filled for only some rows; it gives once, few, many or a size class.

NA	TRBJ2-7	NA	TRBV28	TGTGCCAGCAGTTTACAGGATGGAGGGGTGAACGAGCAGTACTTC	CASSLQDGGVNEQYF
TRBD2	TRBJ2-3	NA	TRBV2	TGTGCCACCTCCCCCCGGTCTAGCGGGAGTACAGATACGCAGTATTTT	CATSPRSSGSTDTQYF
NA	TRBJ2-1	NA	TRBV5-1	TGCGCCAGCAGCCGGAAACTAGGCCCTTCGGGAAATGAGCAGTTCTTC	CASSRKLGPSGNEQFF
NA	TRBJ1-4	NA	TRBV30	TGTGCCTGCCGCAGCAATGAAAAACTGTTTTTT	CACRSNEKLFF
NA	TRBJ2-7	NA	TRBV5-4	TGTGCCAGCAGCGGTGGACGGAATTCCTACGAGCAGTACTTC	CASSGGRNSYEQYF
NA	TRBJ2-2	NA	TRBV4-1	TGCGCCAGCAGCCAAGTTTCCAGCCCCGACCGGGAGCTGTTTTTT	CASSQVSSPDRELFF
TRBD2	TRBJ2-3	NA	TRBV10-3	TGTGCCATCAGTGGAGCCCTCGGGCGGGGGGACCCAGATACGCAGTATTTT	CAISGALGRGDPDTQYF
TRBD1	TRBJ1-2	NA	TRBV12-3/TRBV12-4	TGTGCCAGTACGACAGGGGTAAACTATGGCTACACCTTC	CASTTGVNYGYTF
TRBD1	TRBJ1-5	NA	TRBV2	TGTGCCAGCAGCGTGGGACAGTCTCAGCCCCAGCATTTT	CASSVGQSQPQHF
TRBD1	TRBJ1-2	NA	TRBV5-1	TGCGCCAGCAAGCTGGGGACAGGCAAGAACTATGGCTACACCTTC	CASKLGTGKNYGYTF
NA	TRBJ1-2	NA	TRBV4-1	TGCGCCAGCAGCCCTGAGCCAGGGATAGCTAACTATGGCTACACCTTC	CASSPEPGIANYGYTF
NA	TRBJ1-4	once	TRBV2	TGTGCCAGCAGTGAATTCTGGGCAGCTGCAACTAATGAAAAACTGTTTTTT	CASSEFWAAATNEKLFF
NA	TRBJ1-5	NA	TRBV6-5	TGTGCCAGCAGTTACTCAGAACTCCAGCCCCAGCATTTT	CASSYSELQPQHF
NA	TRBJ2-6	NA	TRBV9	TGTGCCAGCAGCGGGGTAGGGCTGGACTCTGGGGCCAACGTCCTGACTTTC	CASSGVGLDSGANVLTF
NA	TRBJ1-1	NA	TRBV10-2	TGCGCCAGCAGTGAGCTCGCGGGTATGACTGAAGCTTTCTTT	CASSELAGMTEAFF
NA	TRBJ2-7	NA	TRBV27	TGTGCCAGCAGTTTATTGGTGTCCTACGAGCAGTACTTC	CASSLLVSYEQYF
NA	TRBJ2-1	NA	TRBV5-4	TGTGCCAGCAGCTTGGATCAGTACAATGAGCAGTTCTTC	CASSLDQYNEQFF
TRBD1	TRBJ2-7	NA	TRBV5-1	TGCGCCAGCGGACAGGGGGCGGGATACGAGCAGTACTTC	CASGQGAGYEQYF
NA	TRBJ2-7	NA	TRBV11-2	TGTGCCAGCAGCTTCAGTGCAGGGGTCCACGAGCAGTACTTC	CASSFSAGVHEQYF
TRBD1	TRBJ2-7	NA	TRBV5-1	TGCGCCAGCAGCGCGTCTTTGGGACAGAACGAGCAGTACTTC	CASSASLGQNEQYF
NA	TRBJ2-1	NA	TRBV10-1	TGCGCCAGCAGTGATTTGGAGACTAGACCACCGGAGCAGTTCTTC	CASSDLETRPPEQFF
NA	TRBJ1-1	NA	TRBV30	TGTGCCTGGAGTGTAGCGGTTTCTGGAATGAACACTGAAGCTTTCTTT	CAWSVAVSGMNTEAFF
NA	TRBJ2-4	few	TRBV12-2	TGTGCAAGTCGACGACAGGGGGCGGAACTGGCCAAAAACATTCAGTACTTC	CASRRQGAELAKNIQYF
NA	TRBJ2-1	NA	TRBV6-5	TGTGCCAGCAAGCCAGGGGTTGACAATGAGCAGTTCTTC	CASKPGVDNEQFF
NA	TRBJ1-6	NA	TRBV5-6	TGTGCCAGCAGCTTGGAACAGGCCAATTCACCCCTCCACTTT	CASSLEQANSPLHF
NA	TRBJ1-1	NA	TRBV30	TGTGCCTGGAGTGTATTGGGCTACCCGAACACTGAAGCTTTCTTT	CAWSVLGYPNTEAFF
NA	TRBJ2-3	few	TRBV5-1	TGCGCCAGCAGCTTGTCGCAGGTGCGGGTCACAGATACGCAGTATTTT	CASSLSQVRVTDTQYF